This TCR beta chain was identified during a study of T cells expressing NK-cell markers. Study observations and caveats: The dominant NKG2C+ clonotypes represented about 1.0-7.0% of CD8+ T cells in five to seven donors.

About this clonotype itself: Its specificity is unknown.

With the 5' RACE reads reprocessed, TCRdb shows one record per CDR3 protein and no DNA. The repertoire shows roughly 120,000 distinct CDR3 sequences; the top ten hold approximately 17%. This CDR3 has 14 residues. CDR1 is SQVTM, CDR2 ANQGSEA, per germline. Input material: blood T cells: a sorted CD56 or NKG2C T cell subset, CD4+ or CD8+ T cells, or bulk PBMC T cells (not recorded which). The clonotype originates from a woman between 18 and 75 years old in good health. V and J are TRBV29-1 and TRBJ2-1; absent DNA, TCRdb's TRBD2 call cannot be checked. CDR3 sequence reads: CSVERSGGYNEQFF.